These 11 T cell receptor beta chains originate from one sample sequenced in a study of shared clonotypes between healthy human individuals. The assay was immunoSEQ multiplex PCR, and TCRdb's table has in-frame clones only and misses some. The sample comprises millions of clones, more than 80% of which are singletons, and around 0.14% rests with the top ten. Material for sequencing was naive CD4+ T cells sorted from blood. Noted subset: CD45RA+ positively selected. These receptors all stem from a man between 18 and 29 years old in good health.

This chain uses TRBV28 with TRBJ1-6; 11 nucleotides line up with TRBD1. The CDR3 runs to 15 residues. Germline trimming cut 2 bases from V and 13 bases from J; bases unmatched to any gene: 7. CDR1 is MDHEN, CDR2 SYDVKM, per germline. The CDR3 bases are TGTGCCAGCAGTTTACCCGGGACAGGGGGGTTCCCCCTCCACTTT. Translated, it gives CASSLPGTGGFPLHF.

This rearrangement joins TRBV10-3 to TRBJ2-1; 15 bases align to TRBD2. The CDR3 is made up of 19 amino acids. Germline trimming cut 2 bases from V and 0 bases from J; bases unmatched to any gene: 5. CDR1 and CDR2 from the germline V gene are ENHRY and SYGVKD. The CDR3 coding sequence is TGTGCCATCAGTGAGGGACTAGCGGGAGGGATGAGCTCCTACAATGAGCAGTTCTTC. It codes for CAISEGLAGGMSSYNEQFF.

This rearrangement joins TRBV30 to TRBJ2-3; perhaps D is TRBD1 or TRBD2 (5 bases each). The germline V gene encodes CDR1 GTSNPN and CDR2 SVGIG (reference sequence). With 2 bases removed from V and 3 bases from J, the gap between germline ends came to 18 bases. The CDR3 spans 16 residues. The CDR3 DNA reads TGTGCCTGGAGTCGTGGTACAGGCTGGGGGACAGATACGCAGTATTTT. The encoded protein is CAWSRGTGWGTDTQYF.

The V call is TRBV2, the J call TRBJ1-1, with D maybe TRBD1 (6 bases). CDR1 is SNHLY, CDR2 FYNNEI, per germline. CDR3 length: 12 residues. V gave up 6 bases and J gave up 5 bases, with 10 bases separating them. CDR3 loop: CASSRGWTEAFF. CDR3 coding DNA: TGTGCCAGCAGCAGGGGTTGGACTGAAGCTTTCTTT.

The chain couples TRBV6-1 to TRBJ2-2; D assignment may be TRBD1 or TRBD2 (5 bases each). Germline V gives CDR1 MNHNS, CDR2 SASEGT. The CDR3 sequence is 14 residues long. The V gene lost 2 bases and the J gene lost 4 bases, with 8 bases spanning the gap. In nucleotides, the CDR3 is TGTGCCAGCAGTGAACAGGGACCCACCGGGGAGCTGTTTTTT. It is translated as CASSEQGPTGELFF.

The CDR3 loop reads CATMDTIEKLFF. CDR3 DNA sequence: TGTGCCACCATGGATACGATCGAAAAACTGTTTTTT. V is TRBV6-1 and J is TRBJ1-4; no clear D. CDR3 length: 12 amino acids. Deletions cut 10 bases from V and 8 bases from J, with 14 bases between. Germline V gives CDR1 MNHNS, CDR2 SASEGT.

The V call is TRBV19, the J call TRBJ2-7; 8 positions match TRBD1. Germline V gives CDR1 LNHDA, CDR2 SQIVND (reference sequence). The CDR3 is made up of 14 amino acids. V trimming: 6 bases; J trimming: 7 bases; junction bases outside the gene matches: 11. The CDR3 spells CASSETGGLGEQYF. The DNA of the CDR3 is TGTGCCAGTAGCGAAACAGGGGGTTTGGGGGAGCAGTACTTC.

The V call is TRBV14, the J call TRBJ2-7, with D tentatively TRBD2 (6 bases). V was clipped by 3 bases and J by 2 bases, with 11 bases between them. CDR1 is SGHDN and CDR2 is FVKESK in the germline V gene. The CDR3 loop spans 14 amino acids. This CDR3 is CASSQREVAYEQYF. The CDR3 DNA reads TGTGCCAGCAGCCAGCGGGAAGTCGCCTACGAGCAGTACTTC.

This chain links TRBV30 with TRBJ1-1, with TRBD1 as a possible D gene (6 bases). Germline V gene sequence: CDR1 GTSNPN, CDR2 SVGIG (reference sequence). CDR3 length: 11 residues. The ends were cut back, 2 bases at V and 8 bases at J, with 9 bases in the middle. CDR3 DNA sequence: TGTGCCTGGAGTTCGACAGGAGAAGCTTTCTTT. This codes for CAWSSTGEAFF. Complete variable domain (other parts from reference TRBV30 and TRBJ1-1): SQTIHQWPATLVQPVGSPLSLECTVEGTSNPNLYWYRQAAGRGLQLLFYSVGIGQISSEVPQNLSASRPQDRQFILSSKKLLLSDSGFYLCAWSSTGEAFFGQGTRLTVV.

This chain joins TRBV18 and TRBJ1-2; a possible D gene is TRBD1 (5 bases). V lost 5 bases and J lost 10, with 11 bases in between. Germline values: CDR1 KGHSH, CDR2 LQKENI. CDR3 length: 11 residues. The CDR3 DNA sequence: TGTGCCAGCTCAGCAGGGATCATCTACACCTTC. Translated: CASSAGIIYTF.

Written as DNA, the CDR3 is TGTGCCAGCAGTTTGTCCCGAACCTACGAGCAGTACTTC. This codes for CASSLSRTYEQYF. This chain joins TRBV28 and TRBJ2-7; D is uncertain. The V end was cut by 3 bases, the J end by 2 bases, with 8 bases between. Per germline, CDR1 MDHEN and CDR2 SYDVKM. This CDR3 contains 13 residues.